Listed below are T cell receptor beta chains from one sample, sequenced in a study of blood T cell repertoires in COVID-19. Here immunoSEQ multiplex PCR was the method, and the copy in TCRdb shows in-frame clones only, minus some. The table has around 150,000 clones, roughly four fifths seen once. The sequenced material came from peripheral blood. Receptor source: a woman aged 45-59 years with active or convalescent COVID-19. CDR3s include the opening cysteine and the closing phenylalanine or tryptophan. The D gene is left open where the match is weak. Size is stated for part of the rows, as once, few or many counts, or as a class when the clone is expanded.

clone_size: few; j_call: TRBJ1-1; d_call: .; v_call: TRBV5-1; cdr3_nt: TGCGCCAGCAGCTTGCCGGGAACAGGGTCTGAAGCTTTCTTT; cdr3_aa: CASSLPGTGSEAFF
clone_size: .; j_call: TRBJ2-2; d_call: TRBD1; v_call: TRBV5-1; cdr3_nt: TGCGCCAGCAGCTTGTGGGCCGGGACAGGGGGGACCGGGGAGCTGTTTTTT; cdr3_aa: CASSLWAGTGGTGELFF
clone_size: .; j_call: TRBJ2-3; d_call: TRBD2; v_call: TRBV2; cdr3_nt: TGTGCCAGCAGTGAGTTTAAGAGCGGGGGGATCACAGATACGCAGTATTTT; cdr3_aa: CASSEFKSGGITDTQYF
clone_size: few; j_call: TRBJ2-7; d_call: TRBD2; v_call: TRBV19; cdr3_nt: TGTGCCAGTAGTCCCGGGACTAGTGGGGAGCAGTACTTC; cdr3_aa: CASSPGTSGEQYF
clone_size: once; j_call: TRBJ2-7; d_call: TRBD2; v_call: TRBV18; cdr3_nt: TGTGCCAGCTCAACTAGCGGGGGATCCTACGAGCAGTACTTC; cdr3_aa: CASSTSGGSYEQYF
clone_size: .; j_call: TRBJ2-1; d_call: TRBD2; v_call: TRBV11-2; cdr3_nt: TGTGCCAGCAGCCTAGAGGGGCTAGCGGGAGGGCCTAAGACCTACAATGAGCAGTTCTTC; cdr3_aa: CASSLEGLAGGPKTYNEQFF
clone_size: .; j_call: TRBJ1-6; d_call: .; v_call: TRBV7-2; cdr3_nt: TGTGCCAGCAGCTTTGACTGGGGGGGAAATTCACCCCTCCACTTT; cdr3_aa: CASSFDWGGNSPLHF
clone_size: few; j_call: TRBJ1-4; d_call: TRBD1; v_call: TRBV7-9; cdr3_nt: TGTGCCAGCAGCTCGGGACAGGGTCGCGAAAAACTGTTTTTT; cdr3_aa: CASSSGQGREKLFF
clone_size: .; j_call: TRBJ2-3; d_call: TRBD2; v_call: TRBV18; cdr3_nt: TGTGCCAGCTCACCAACCGCTAGCGGGAGAAGCACAGATACGCAGTATTTT; cdr3_aa: CASSPTASGRSTDTQYF
clone_size: .; j_call: TRBJ2-4; d_call: TRBD2; v_call: TRBV7-2; cdr3_nt: TGTGCCAGCAGCTTAAACTCGGGGCTTAGCGGGGGGCAAAACATTCAGTACTTC; cdr3_aa: CASSLNSGLSGGQNIQYF
clone_size: .; j_call: TRBJ2-1; d_call: TRBD1; v_call: TRBV2; cdr3_nt: TGTGCCAGCAGTGAATCCCGACAGGGGAACTACAATGAGCAGTTCTTC; cdr3_aa: CASSESRQGNYNEQFF
clone_size: .; j_call: TRBJ1-4; d_call: .; v_call: TRBV6-5; cdr3_nt: TGTGCCAGCAGGATGGACAGAACTAATGAAAAACTGTTTTTT; cdr3_aa: CASRMDRTNEKLFF
clone_size: .; j_call: TRBJ1-1; d_call: .; v_call: TRBV30; cdr3_nt: TGTGCCTCGTCTGAGGACAGCATGACTGAAGCTTTCTTT; cdr3_aa: CASSEDSMTEAFF
clone_size: .; j_call: TRBJ1-5; d_call: TRBD1; v_call: TRBV19; cdr3_nt: TGTGCCAGTAGTTTCTGGACAGGGGATCAGCCCCAGCATTTT; cdr3_aa: CASSFWTGDQPQHF
clone_size: .; j_call: TRBJ2-1; d_call: .; v_call: TRBV28; cdr3_nt: TGTGCCAGCAGTTTCCACACCAATGAGCAGTTCTTC; cdr3_aa: CASSFHTNEQFF
clone_size: .; j_call: TRBJ1-2; d_call: .; v_call: TRBV6-1; cdr3_nt: TGTGCCAGCAGTGAAGTCGGGGGGGCTAACTATGGCTACACCTTC; cdr3_aa: CASSEVGGANYGYTF
clone_size: .; j_call: TRBJ2-1; d_call: .; v_call: TRBV29-1; cdr3_nt: TGCAGCGTTGATACTGATTTGGTCTATGAGCAGTTCTTC; cdr3_aa: CSVDTDLVYEQFF
clone_size: .; j_call: TRBJ2-1; d_call: .; v_call: TRBV29-1; cdr3_nt: TGCAGCGTTCGAAGAGGGAATGAGCAGTTCTTC; cdr3_aa: CSVRRGNEQFF